The following is a T cell receptor beta chain sequence with its context. Reverse transcription of roughly 0.45 to 1 ug RNA was carried out with random hexamers. TCRdb reprocessed the immunoSEQ multiplex PCR reads via MiXCR and lists one record per CDR3 protein. The table includes some 110,000 distinct CDR3 sequences, 96% detected once. These data are taken from a study of CD8 T cells in Susac syndrome. Each Susac syndrome patient had definite or probable disease by recently defined criteria. FACS was used to enrich TEMRA cells, whereas the CD8+ and CD4+ T cells were obtained by negative isolation. With 1 base removed from V and 3 bases from J, the gap between germline ends came to 7 bases. The CDR3 runs to 13 residues.

The chain recombines TRBV12-3 or TRBV12-4 with TRBJ2-7; no reliable D call. The receptor comes from a human donor with Susac syndrome. The sequencing input was CD4+ T cells from PBMCs. Here the CDR3 reads CASSLDAVYEQYF. The CDR3 DNA sequence: TGTGCCAGCAGTTTAGATGCAGTCTACGAGCAGTACTTC.